A single sample gave rise to the 19 T cell receptor beta chains below, sequenced in a study of blood T cell repertoires in COVID-19 (dated by TCRdb to the early 2020s). Receptor libraries were prepared by the immunoSEQ multiplex PCR assay. TCRdb carries this immuneACCESS record with in-frame sequences only. Its versions omit some clonotypes, under half of them owing to an unresolved V gene in the studies checked, with the rest unexplained. The sample table records 200,000 to 250,000 clones; approximately 90% of these occur just once. The ten top clones hold approximately 1.2% of the sample. The specimen was peripheral blood. These receptors came from a man aged 30 to 45 with acute or convalescent COVID-19.

The chain couples TRBV28 to TRBJ2-7; 7 positions agree with TRBD1. The CDR3 consists of 14 residues. Germline CDR1 reads MDHEN; CDR2 reads SYDVKM. J was trimmed by 5 bases and V by 7 bases; bases with no gene match: 11. CDR3 in DNA: TGTGCCAGCAACAATGGACAGGCTGTCCACGAGCAGTACTTC. Protein product: CASNNGQAVHEQYF. The full variable domain, completed using reference TRBV28 and TRBJ2-7, is DVKVTQSSRYLVKRTGEKVFLECVQDMDHENMFWYRQDPGLGLRLIYFSYDVKMKEKGDIPEGYSVSREKKERFSLILESASTNQTSMYLCASNNGQAVHEQYFGPGTRLTVT.

V usage is TRBV5-1 and J usage is TRBJ2-7; 11 bases match TRBD2. The germline V gene encodes CDR1 SGHRS and CDR2 YFSETQ. V lost 4 bases to trimming and J lost 5 bases; unmatched junction nucleotides: 8. The CDR3 is 15 residues long. The chain's CDR3 is CASSPRSGRDHEQYF. The CDR3 bases are TGCGCCAGCAGCCCCCGTAGCGGGAGGGACCACGAGCAGTACTTC.

The chain is built from TRBV14 and TRBJ2-4; 10 nucleotides match TRBD1. Germline V gene sequence: CDR1 SGHDN, CDR2 FVKESK. J gave up 15 bases and V 2 bases, and 7 bases lay outside the gene matches. The CDR3 spans 13 residues. CDR3 nucleotides: TGTGCCAGCAGCCAAAGGGGGGGACAGGGGCTGTACTTC. Its protein product is CASSQRGGQGLYF.

The rearrangement uses TRBV5-1 and TRBJ2-5, with D possibly being TRBD1 (6 bases). Germline assignment: CDR1 SGHRS and CDR2 YFSETQ. V was pared by 3 bases and J by 5 bases, with 11 bases between. The length of the CDR3 is 13 residues. The CDR3 nucleotides are TGCGCCAGCAGCTCAGGGGTCAGCGAGACCCAGTACTTC. Residues: CASSSGVSETQYF.

This clone was observed once. The J gene is TRBJ1-1, the V gene TRBV11-2; tentatively, D is TRBD1 (6 bases). Germline assignment: CDR1 SGHAT and CDR2 FQNNGV. The CDR3 runs to 14 residues. V was cut by 5 bases and J by 6 bases, with 16 bases left in between. CDR3 sequence reads: CASSLQGRRSEAFF. For the CDR3, the DNA is TGTGCCAGCAGCCTGCAGGGGAGAAGATCTGAAGCTTTCTTT.

The chain is built from TRBV9 and TRBJ2-1; 13 nucleotides line up with TRBD2. CDR3 length equals 17 residues. Germline-derived CDR1 and CDR2 are SGDLS and YYNGEE. V shed 4 bases and J 6 bases; nucleotides not matched to a gene: 10. The CDR3 spells CASSTRTSGSLPNEQFF. The DNA of the CDR3 is TGTGCCAGCAGCACTCGGACTAGCGGGAGTTTGCCCAATGAGCAGTTCTTC. Based on the CDR3 plus reference TRBV9 and TRBJ2-1, the full variable domain is DSGVTQTPKHLITATGQRVTLRCSPRSGDLSVYWYQQSLDQGLQFLIQYYNGEERAKGNILERFSAQQFPDLHSELNLSSLELGDSALYFCASSTRTSGSLPNEQFFGPGTRLTVL.

The rearrangement uses TRBV28 and TRBJ1-2; the D is unclear. The ends were cut back, 3 bases at V and 7 bases at J, with 9 bases in the middle. Per germline, CDR1 MDHEN and CDR2 SYDVKM. The CDR3 totals 12 residues. The CDR3 reads CASSFESAGYTF. Written as DNA, the CDR3 is TGTGCCAGCAGTTTTGAGAGCGCTGGCTACACCTTC.

This clone has just one count. This rearrangement joins TRBV5-1 to TRBJ2-2; tentative D call: TRBD2 (5 bases). The CDR3 has 14 amino acids. From germline, CDR1 is SGHRS and CDR2 YFSETQ. V was clipped by 0 bases and J by 6 bases, with 9 bases between them. The CDR3 DNA reads TGCGCCAGCAGCTTGGAACCGGGGTCCGGGGAGCTGTTTTTT. This gives the protein CASSLEPGSGELFF.

The chain couples TRBV11-3 to TRBJ2-1, with TRBD2 identical over 7 bases. The CDR3 spans 14 residues. Germline V gives CDR1 SGHNT, CDR2 YENEEA. V lost 1 base to trimming and J lost 9 bases; unmatched junction nucleotides: 6. Here the CDR3 reads CASSLVSGGGEQFF. CDR3 nucleotide sequence: TGTGCCAGCAGCTTAGTGTCAGGCGGGGGTGAGCAGTTCTTC.

The genes are TRBV28 and TRBJ1-5; D not certain. The CDR3 covers 14 residues. CDR1 and CDR2 (germline): MDHEN, SYDVKM. The germline V and J ends were trimmed by 2 bases and 6 bases, with 11 bases remaining between them. CDR3 bases: TGTGCCAGCAGTTTACGGCAGAGGAGTCAGCCCCAGCATTTT. It encodes CASSLRQRSQPQHF.

This sequence joins TRBV5-5 and TRBJ2-7, with 7 bases aligning to TRBD2. The CDR3 sequence is 13 residues long. The germline V gene has CDR1 SGHKS and CDR2 YYEKEE (reference sequence). V gave up 4 bases and J gave up 5 bases; unmatched junction bases: 6. CDR3 sequence reads: CASSIPRGNEQYF. In DNA, the CDR3 is TGTGCCAGCAGCATACCGCGGGGGAACGAGCAGTACTTC.

The CDR3 reads CASSFLQGASGNTIYF. CDR3 bases: TGTGCCAGCAGTTTTTTACAGGGGGCTTCTGGAAACACCATATATTTT. This chain joins TRBV28 and TRBJ1-3; TRBD1 agrees at 9 bases. The germline V gene encodes CDR1 MDHEN and CDR2 SYDVKM. The CDR3 covers 16 residues. With 3 bases clipped from V and 1 base from J, the junction kept 4 bases outside the gene matches.

In nucleotides, the CDR3 is TGTGCCAGCAGAGTGGAACACGGGTTCTATGGCTACACCTTC. Its translation: CASRVEHGFYGYTF. This chain links TRBV5-5 with TRBJ1-2; D remains unclear. CDR1 SGHKS and CDR2 YYEKEE come from the germline V gene (reference sequence). The CDR3 runs to 14 residues. With 5 bases removed from V and 4 bases from J, the gap between germline ends came to 15 bases.

This chain links TRBV4-1 with TRBJ2-1; 7 bases map to TRBD2. Trimming at V came to 8 bases and at J to 4 bases, leaving 8 bases not matched to a gene. Germline V CDR1 and CDR2: MGHRA, YSYEKL. The CDR3 sequence is 14 residues long. CDR3 in amino acids: CASQPRDYYNEQFF. The CDR3 region has the DNA TGCGCCAGCCAGCCAAGGGACTATTACAATGAGCAGTTCTTC.

This clone came up once. The J gene is TRBJ1-3, the V gene TRBV12-5; no firm D call. Germline V lookup: CDR1 LGHNT, CDR2 FRNRAP. The CDR3 is 14 residues long. V shed 6 bases and J shed 0 bases, with 9 bases lying between them. The CDR3 DNA reads as TGTGCTAGTGGCCTGACAATCTCTGGAAACACCATATATTTT. Translating gives CASGLTISGNTIYF.

V and J are TRBV15 and TRBJ1-3; tentative D call: TRBD1 (6 bases). Trimming cost V 1 base and J 0 bases, with 16 bases left between them. CDR1 and CDR2 from the germline V gene are LNHNV and YYDKDF (reference sequence). This CDR3 contains 18 residues. As DNA, the CDR3 is TGTGCCACCAGCAGAGGGGGGGGCCAAACAGCCTCTGGAAACACCATATATTTT. Translated: CATSRGGGQTASGNTIYF.

The V gene is TRBV29-1, the J gene TRBJ2-7, with 7 positions matching TRBD1. The CDR3 contains 14 residues. Germline CDR1 SQVTM, CDR2 ANQGSEA. J gave up 1 base and V 5 bases, and 8 bases lay outside the gene matches. CDR3 in DNA: TGCAGCGTTAAGGGCAGGGGGAGATCCTACGAGCAGTACTTC. It is translated as CSVKGRGRSYEQYF.

For the CDR3, the DNA is TGTGCCAGCAGCCAAGATCAGACAGCAAGTTATGGCTACACCTTC. It specifies CASSQDQTASYGYTF. The V and J genes are TRBV4-2 and TRBJ1-2; a weak D match, TRBD1 (5 bases). This CDR3 has 15 amino acids. The ends were cut back, 0 bases at V and 5 bases at J, with 13 bases in the middle. CDR1 and CDR2 from the germline V gene are LGHNA and YNFKEQ.

CDR3 protein: CASSLDFTEQYF. Here the CDR3 DNA reads TGTGCCAGCAGCTTAGATTTTACTGAGCAGTACTTC. The V and J genes are TRBV7-9 and TRBJ2-7; D uncertain. V shed 1 base and J shed 7 bases, with 8 bases lying between them. This CDR3 comprises 12 residues. Germline values: CDR1 SEHNR, CDR2 FQNEAQ (reference sequence).